This is a list of T cell receptor beta chains from one sample in a study of shared clonotypes between healthy human individuals. TCRdb's table, derived via immunoSEQ multiplex PCR, lists solely in-frame clones and lacks some. The data contain about 2.1 million clones, 93% of them seen just once; the ten biggest clones take up approximately 1.6%. Sequencing used naive CD8+ T cells from PBMCs. The source is a man aged 18 to 29 in good health. Some clones in this sample may be carry-over from other donors' samples. The CDR3 runs from the conserved cysteine through the conserved F or W. Each record gives: D gene, J gene, V gene, clone size, CDR3 DNA, CDR3 protein. The D gene is left open where the match is weak. Clone sizes are given selectively: once, few, many, or a class where the clone is expanded.

d_gene: TRBD2; j_gene: TRBJ2-2; v_gene: TRBV7-3; abundance: NA; CDR3nt: TGTGCCAGCAGCCCGGACGGGCTAGCGGGAGTTTCCGGGGAGCTGTTTTTT; CDR3aa: CASSPDGLAGVSGELFF
d_gene: NA; j_gene: TRBJ2-7; v_gene: TRBV19; abundance: NA; CDR3nt: TGTGCCAGTAGTACATTCTGGGGTCTCCGGGACGAGATCAACGAGCAGTACTTC; CDR3aa: CASSTFWGLRDEINEQYF
d_gene: NA; j_gene: TRBJ2-7; v_gene: TRBV11-2; abundance: NA; CDR3nt: TGTGCCAGCAGCCGAGGGAGATACGAGCAGTACTTC; CDR3aa: CASSRGRYEQYF
d_gene: TRBD2; j_gene: TRBJ2-1; v_gene: TRBV27; abundance: NA; CDR3nt: TGTGCCAGCAGCCCTTCTAGCGGGAGGGTTCACAATGAGCAGTTCTTC; CDR3aa: CASSPSSGRVHNEQFF
d_gene: NA; j_gene: TRBJ2-7; v_gene: TRBV6-1; abundance: NA; CDR3nt: TGTGCCAGCAGTGAAATGCGGGAAATCTCCTACGAGCAGTACTTC; CDR3aa: CASSEMREISYEQYF
d_gene: NA; j_gene: TRBJ2-1; v_gene: TRBV28; abundance: once; CDR3nt: TGTGCCAGCTCCCCGCCCGGGTTGGATGAGCAGTTCTTC; CDR3aa: CASSPPGLDEQFF
d_gene: NA; j_gene: TRBJ1-1; v_gene: TRBV15; abundance: NA; CDR3nt: TGTGCCACCAGCAGAGATCTTGGGAACACTGAAGCTTTCTTT; CDR3aa: CATSRDLGNTEAFF
d_gene: NA; j_gene: TRBJ2-7; v_gene: TRBV6-1; abundance: NA; CDR3nt: TGTGCCAGCAGTGAACGGACCCCCTACGAGCAGTACTTC; CDR3aa: CASSERTPYEQYF
d_gene: NA; j_gene: TRBJ2-7; v_gene: TRBV9; abundance: NA; CDR3nt: TGTGCCAGCAGCAAAGGAGGGAGCCCTTACGAGCAGTACTTC; CDR3aa: CASSKGGSPYEQYF
d_gene: NA; j_gene: TRBJ1-5; v_gene: TRBV19; abundance: NA; CDR3nt: TGTGCCAGCAGGGAGGCCCTCCGGAGTCAGCCCCAGCATTTT; CDR3aa: CASREALRSQPQHF
d_gene: NA; j_gene: TRBJ2-2; v_gene: TRBV5-1; abundance: once; CDR3nt: TGCGCCAGCAGCTTGGCCCAGGAGATATACACCGGGGAGCTGTTTTTT; CDR3aa: CASSLAQEIYTGELFF
d_gene: NA; j_gene: TRBJ1-3; v_gene: TRBV29-1; abundance: NA; CDR3nt: TGCAGCGTTGTACAGGGAGGTCTCTCTGGAAACACCATATATTTT; CDR3aa: CSVVQGGLSGNTIYF
d_gene: NA; j_gene: TRBJ1-1; v_gene: TRBV25-1; abundance: NA; CDR3nt: TGTGCCGCTGGACAGCCTAGCTCTGAAGCTTTCTTT; CDR3aa: CAAGQPSSEAFF
d_gene: NA; j_gene: TRBJ2-7; v_gene: TRBV11-2; abundance: NA; CDR3nt: TGTGCCACCGGCAATTCAGGCCACGAGCAGTACTTC; CDR3aa: CATGNSGHEQYF
d_gene: NA; j_gene: TRBJ1-6; v_gene: TRBV7-9; abundance: NA; CDR3nt: TGTGCCAGCAGCTTGGTAGGGGTAGAGCCCCTCCACTTT; CDR3aa: CASSLVGVEPLHF
d_gene: NA; j_gene: TRBJ2-3; v_gene: TRBV30; abundance: NA; CDR3nt: TGTGCCTCGAATCAGGGTCGGACAGATACGCAGTATTTT; CDR3aa: CASNQGRTDTQYF
d_gene: NA; j_gene: TRBJ2-7; v_gene: TRBV5-4; abundance: once; CDR3nt: TGTGCCAGCAGGGCGGATAGCTACGAGCAGTACTTC; CDR3aa: CASRADSYEQYF
d_gene: NA; j_gene: TRBJ2-3; v_gene: TRBV6-6; abundance: NA; CDR3nt: TGTGCCAGCAGTCAAGACGGGAATACGCAGTATTTT; CDR3aa: CASSQDGNTQYF
d_gene: TRBD1; j_gene: TRBJ2-7; v_gene: TRBV7-8; abundance: NA; CDR3nt: TGTGCCAGCAGCTTAGCTCAGGGGGAGACTCGGGAGCAGTACTTC; CDR3aa: CASSLAQGETREQYF
d_gene: NA; j_gene: TRBJ2-7; v_gene: TRBV4-3; abundance: NA; CDR3nt: TGCGCCAGCAGCCAAGTTACAGGAATCTACGAGCAGTACTTC; CDR3aa: CASSQVTGIYEQYF
d_gene: NA; j_gene: TRBJ1-2; v_gene: TRBV19; abundance: NA; CDR3nt: TGTGCCAGTCAGCCCCCAGGGGTATTTTATGGCTACACCTTC; CDR3aa: CASQPPGVFYGYTF
d_gene: NA; j_gene: TRBJ1-1; v_gene: TRBV6-5; abundance: NA; CDR3nt: TGTGCCAGCAGTTATTCGGGGGGCACTGAAGCTTTCTTT; CDR3aa: CASSYSGGTEAFF
d_gene: NA; j_gene: TRBJ2-1; v_gene: TRBV14; abundance: NA; CDR3nt: TGTGCCAGCAGCCAAGACAATGAGCAGTTCTTC; CDR3aa: CASSQDNEQFF
d_gene: TRBD2; j_gene: TRBJ2-3; v_gene: TRBV19; abundance: NA; CDR3nt: TGTGCCAGTAGTATAGGACTAGCAGGAGTGAGTACGCAGTATTTT; CDR3aa: CASSIGLAGVSTQYF
d_gene: NA; j_gene: TRBJ1-3; v_gene: TRBV14; abundance: NA; CDR3nt: TGTGCCAGCAGCCAAGCCAGGGCTGGAAACACCATATATTTT; CDR3aa: CASSQARAGNTIYF
d_gene: NA; j_gene: TRBJ1-2; v_gene: TRBV29-1; abundance: NA; CDR3nt: TGCAGCGCCCCCGGGATCGGGTTTCGCTATGGCTACACCTTC; CDR3aa: CSAPGIGFRYGYTF
d_gene: NA; j_gene: TRBJ1-2; v_gene: TRBV5-1; abundance: few; CDR3nt: TGCGCCAGCAGCCCACGACAGGCCCTATCTATTAACTATGGCTACACCTTC; CDR3aa: CASSPRQALSINYGYTF
d_gene: TRBD2; j_gene: TRBJ2-1; v_gene: TRBV6-6; abundance: NA; CDR3nt: TGTGCCAGCAGTTACCGACTAGCGGGAGTGCAAGAGCAGTTCTTC; CDR3aa: CASSYRLAGVQEQFF
d_gene: NA; j_gene: TRBJ2-5; v_gene: TRBV15; abundance: NA; CDR3nt: TGTGCCACCAGCAGAGACAGGGGTGGGCAAGAGACCCAGTACTTC; CDR3aa: CATSRDRGGQETQYF
d_gene: TRBD2; j_gene: TRBJ2-7; v_gene: TRBV9; abundance: NA; CDR3nt: TGTGCCAGCAGTGCCGGGACTAGCGGGACGTCTTACGAGCAGTACTTC; CDR3aa: CASSAGTSGTSYEQYF
d_gene: NA; j_gene: TRBJ1-1; v_gene: TRBV28; abundance: NA; CDR3nt: TGTGCCAGCAGTCAGACCACAGGGTGGCTTGACACTGAAGCTTTCTTT; CDR3aa: CASSQTTGWLDTEAFF
d_gene: NA; j_gene: TRBJ2-7; v_gene: TRBV7-9; abundance: NA; CDR3nt: TGTGCCAGCAGCTTAGCTCGGAACGGCTACGAGCAGTACTTC; CDR3aa: CASSLARNGYEQYF
d_gene: NA; j_gene: TRBJ2-7; v_gene: TRBV18; abundance: once; CDR3nt: TGTGCCAGCTCACCAGGGGGACCCCCTTTCGACGAGCAGTACTTC; CDR3aa: CASSPGGPPFDEQYF
d_gene: TRBD2; j_gene: TRBJ2-3; v_gene: TRBV9; abundance: NA; CDR3nt: TGTGCCAGCAGAGCGGGAGGGCCGGAAGATACGCAGTATTTT; CDR3aa: CASRAGGPEDTQYF
d_gene: NA; j_gene: TRBJ2-5; v_gene: TRBV9; abundance: NA; CDR3nt: TGTGCCAGCAGCCCCACCCGGGGCTTTGGCGAAGAGACCCAGTACTTC; CDR3aa: CASSPTRGFGEETQYF
d_gene: TRBD1; j_gene: TRBJ2-1; v_gene: TRBV30; abundance: once; CDR3nt: TGTGCCTGGAGTGTAGGGGGCAGCTCCTACAATGAGCAGTTCTTC; CDR3aa: CAWSVGGSSYNEQFF
d_gene: TRBD2; j_gene: TRBJ2-1; v_gene: TRBV9; abundance: NA; CDR3nt: TGTGCCAGCGAGTCGAGCGGGACTGGTGAGCAGTTCTTC; CDR3aa: CASESSGTGEQFF
d_gene: TRBD2; j_gene: TRBJ2-1; v_gene: TRBV7-8; abundance: NA; CDR3nt: TGTGCCAGCAGCACCGGGACTAGCGGGAGCAATGAGCAGTTCTTC; CDR3aa: CASSTGTSGSNEQFF
d_gene: TRBD1; j_gene: TRBJ2-5; v_gene: TRBV14; abundance: NA; CDR3nt: TGTGCCAGCAGTAGAAGGGGGCGATGGCAAGAGACCCAGTACTTC; CDR3aa: CASSRRGRWQETQYF
d_gene: TRBD2; j_gene: TRBJ2-2; v_gene: TRBV7-2; abundance: NA; CDR3nt: TGTGCCAGCAGCTTACGCAGCGGGATCGGCACCGGGGAGCTGTTTTTT; CDR3aa: CASSLRSGIGTGELFF
d_gene: NA; j_gene: TRBJ2-7; v_gene: TRBV10-3; abundance: NA; CDR3nt: TGTGCCATCAGTGATTCGAGCATACAGGTGTCCTACGAGCAGTACTTC; CDR3aa: CAISDSSIQVSYEQYF
d_gene: NA; j_gene: TRBJ2-3; v_gene: TRBV27; abundance: NA; CDR3nt: TGTGCCAGCAGTTCCCCGAGGGGAGACGGAGATACGCAGTATTTT; CDR3aa: CASSSPRGDGDTQYF
d_gene: NA; j_gene: TRBJ1-2; v_gene: TRBV5-6; abundance: NA; CDR3nt: TGTGCCAGCAGCCACGGGACGGGGAACTATGGCTACACCTTC; CDR3aa: CASSHGTGNYGYTF
d_gene: NA; j_gene: TRBJ1-2; v_gene: TRBV11-2; abundance: NA; CDR3nt: TGTGCCAGCAGCTTAGGGGGGCACTATGGCTACACCTTC; CDR3aa: CASSLGGHYGYTF
d_gene: NA; j_gene: TRBJ1-2; v_gene: TRBV6-1; abundance: NA; CDR3nt: TGTGCCAGCAGTGAAGAAGTGCAGTTAATCTATGGCTACACCTTC; CDR3aa: CASSEEVQLIYGYTF
d_gene: TRBD2; j_gene: TRBJ2-7; v_gene: TRBV4-1; abundance: NA; CDR3nt: TGCGCCAGCAGCCAAAGGGATAGCGGGAGCGACGAGCAGTACTTC; CDR3aa: CASSQRDSGSDEQYF
d_gene: TRBD1; j_gene: TRBJ2-1; v_gene: TRBV11-2; abundance: NA; CDR3nt: TGTGCCAGCAGCTCACGACAGGGTAAGGACAATGAGCAGTTCTTC; CDR3aa: CASSSRQGKDNEQFF
d_gene: TRBD1; j_gene: TRBJ2-5; v_gene: TRBV29-1; abundance: NA; CDR3nt: TGCAGCGGTATCCAGGGGGCCTGGGAGACCCAGTACTTC; CDR3aa: CSGIQGAWETQYF
d_gene: NA; j_gene: TRBJ1-5; v_gene: TRBV9; abundance: NA; CDR3nt: TGTGCCAGCAGCGTAGTGGTGACTCAGCCCCAGCATTTT; CDR3aa: CASSVVVTQPQHF
d_gene: TRBD1; j_gene: TRBJ2-5; v_gene: TRBV28; abundance: NA; CDR3nt: TGTGCCAGCAGCCAGAACAGGGGTAGGAGAGAGACCCAGTACTTC; CDR3aa: CASSQNRGRRETQYF
d_gene: TRBD2; j_gene: TRBJ2-1; v_gene: TRBV7-8; abundance: NA; CDR3nt: TGTGCCAGCCGATCTCGTAGCGGGGGACCCTACAATGAGCAGTTCTTC; CDR3aa: CASRSRSGGPYNEQFF
d_gene: TRBD2; j_gene: TRBJ2-3; v_gene: TRBV7-8; abundance: NA; CDR3nt: TGTGCCAGCAGCTTAGTTGGTCTAGCGGGAGGCACAGATACGCAGTATTTT; CDR3aa: CASSLVGLAGGTDTQYF
d_gene: NA; j_gene: TRBJ2-7; v_gene: TRBV2; abundance: NA; CDR3nt: TGTGCCAGCAGAGGCAGAGAAGCGTCCTACGAGCAGTACTTC; CDR3aa: CASRGREASYEQYF
d_gene: TRBD1; j_gene: TRBJ1-5; v_gene: TRBV9; abundance: NA; CDR3nt: TGTGCCAGCAGCGCGACAGGGGATTTAGATCAGCCCCAGCATTTT; CDR3aa: CASSATGDLDQPQHF
d_gene: TRBD2; j_gene: TRBJ2-7; v_gene: TRBV4-2; abundance: NA; CDR3nt: TGTGCCAGCAGCCACACGTTAGCGGGAGGTACTTCCTACGAGCAGTACTTC; CDR3aa: CASSHTLAGGTSYEQYF